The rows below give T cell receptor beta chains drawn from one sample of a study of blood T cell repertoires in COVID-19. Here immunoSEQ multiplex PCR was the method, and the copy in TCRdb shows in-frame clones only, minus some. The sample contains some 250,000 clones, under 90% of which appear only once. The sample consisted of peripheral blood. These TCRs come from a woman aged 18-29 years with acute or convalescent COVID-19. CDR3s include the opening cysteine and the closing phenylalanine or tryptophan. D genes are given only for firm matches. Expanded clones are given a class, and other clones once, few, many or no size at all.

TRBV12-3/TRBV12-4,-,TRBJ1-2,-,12,CASSSLGAGYTF,TGTGCCAGCAGCTCCTTGGGGGCTGGCTACACCTTC
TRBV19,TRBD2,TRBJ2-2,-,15,CASRILAGPTGELFF,TGTGCCAGTAGGATACTAGCGGGGCCCACCGGGGAGCTGTTTTTT
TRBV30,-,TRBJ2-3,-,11,CAWSWPDTQYF,TGTGCCTGGAGTTGGCCAGATACGCAGTATTTT
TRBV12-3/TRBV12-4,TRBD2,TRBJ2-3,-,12,CASSMSGTGKYF,TGTGCCAGCAGTATGAGCGGGACTGGGAAGTATTTT
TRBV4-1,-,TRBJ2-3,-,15,CASSQDLIETDTQYF,TGCGCCAGCAGCCAAGATTTGATAGAAACAGATACGCAGTATTTT
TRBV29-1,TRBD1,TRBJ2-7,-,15,CSVGDTGTGAREQYF,TGCAGCGTTGGGGATACCGGGACAGGGGCGAGGGAGCAGTACTTC
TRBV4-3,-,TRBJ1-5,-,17,CASSQGPGGDSNQPQHF,TGCGCCAGCAGCCAAGGGCCCGGGGGGGATAGCAATCAGCCCCAGCATTTT
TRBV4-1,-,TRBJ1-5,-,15,CASSPEEYSNQPQHF,TGCGCCAGCAGCCCCGAGGAGTATAGCAATCAGCCCCAGCATTTT
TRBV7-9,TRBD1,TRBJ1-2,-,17,CASSTTRGPGQDYGYTF,TGTGCCAGCAGTACAACCAGGGGACCGGGACAGGACTATGGCTACACCTTC
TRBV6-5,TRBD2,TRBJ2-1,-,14,CASSPGLNWNEQFF,TGTGCCAGCAGTCCGGGACTAAACTGGAATGAGCAGTTCTTC
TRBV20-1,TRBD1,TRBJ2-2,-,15,CSASRGGVNTGELFF,TGCAGTGCTAGTAGAGGGGGCGTGAACACCGGGGAGCTGTTTTTT
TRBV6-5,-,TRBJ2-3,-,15,CASSYSGVATDTQYF,TGTGCCAGCAGTTACTCCGGGGTAGCTACAGATACGCAGTATTTT
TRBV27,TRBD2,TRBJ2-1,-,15,CASGPSGRSLWEQFF,TGTGCCAGCGGACCTAGCGGGAGGTCCTTATGGGAGCAGTTCTTC
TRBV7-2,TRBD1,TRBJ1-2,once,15,CASSKQGSVNYGYTF,TGTGCCAGCAGCAAACAGGGGAGTGTTAACTATGGCTACACCTTC
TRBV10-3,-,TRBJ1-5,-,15,CAISEGGDGNQPQHF,TGTGCCATCAGTGAGGGGGGCGATGGCAATCAGCCCCAGCATTTT
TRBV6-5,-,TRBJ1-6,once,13,CASSLNENSPLHF,TGTGCCAGCAGTCTGAACGAGAATTCACCCCTCCACTTT
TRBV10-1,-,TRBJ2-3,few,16,CASSDSRFVSTDTQYF,TGCGCCAGCAGTGACTCGCGTTTCGTCAGCACAGATACGCAGTATTTT
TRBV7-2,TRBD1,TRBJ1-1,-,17,CASSLDRWDRGVTEAFF,TGTGCCAGCAGCTTAGACCGCTGGGACAGGGGAGTCACTGAAGCTTTCTTT
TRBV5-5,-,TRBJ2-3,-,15,CASSSPRGATDTQYF,TGTGCCAGCAGCTCCCCTCGCGGGGCAACAGATACGCAGTATTTT
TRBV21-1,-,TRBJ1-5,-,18,CASSSHREGCNSNQPQHF,TGTGCCAGCAGCTCACATAGGGAGGGATGCAATAGCAATCAGCCCCAGCATTTT
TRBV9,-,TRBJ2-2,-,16,CASSVGSGANTGELFF,TGTGCCAGCAGCGTAGGGTCAGGGGCGAACACCGGGGAGCTGTTTTTT
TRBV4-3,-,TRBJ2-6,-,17,CASSQDGAFAGANVLTF,TGCGCCAGCAGCCAAGATGGGGCTTTTGCTGGGGCCAACGTCCTGACTTTC
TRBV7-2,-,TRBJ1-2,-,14,CASSLGGQLYGYTF,TGTGCCAGCAGCTTAGGGGGACAACTTTATGGCTACACCTTC
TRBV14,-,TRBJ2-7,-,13,CASSLTQGYEQYF,TGTGCCAGCAGTCTAACCCAGGGGTACGAGCAGTACTTC
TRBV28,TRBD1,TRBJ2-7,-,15,CASNIPGQGLYEQYF,TGTGCCAGCAACATACCGGGACAGGGACTTTACGAGCAGTACTTC
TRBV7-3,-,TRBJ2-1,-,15,CASSPYSPGDNEQFF,TGTGCCAGCAGCCCCTACTCCCCCGGGGACAATGAGCAGTTCTTC
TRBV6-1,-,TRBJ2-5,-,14,CASSEQDRRGTQYF,TGTGCCAGCAGTGAACAGGACAGGAGGGGGACCCAGTACTTC
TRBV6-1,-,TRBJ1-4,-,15,CASSEMTGANEKLFF,TGTGCCAGCAGTGAAATGACAGGAGCTAATGAAAAACTGTTTTTT
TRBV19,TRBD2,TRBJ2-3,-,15,CASSIVTSGSDTQYF,TGTGCCAGTAGTATCGTGACTAGCGGGAGTGATACGCAGTATTTT